This entry concerns a single T cell receptor (beta chain). Its antigen is not identified. These data originate in a study of Tregs in tolerant kidney transplant recipients. Broader study findings: Expanding Tregs on activated donor B cells appeared to best identify donor-specific TCRbeta clones. Findings come from small patient numbers and require larger validation.

Sequencing was performed with immunoSEQ multiplex PCR; in TCRdb, only in-frame clones are kept and a portion is missing. Of over 50,000 clones in the sample, more than 70% were seen once. Trimming cost V 4 bases and J 1 base; bases outside gene matches: 8. Per the germline V gene, CDR1 is LGHNA and CDR2 is YSLEER. The CDR3 totals 16 residues. Unstimulated regulatory T cells (CD4+CD25+CD127-), CD4+CD25- non-regulatory cells, CD4 and CD8 cells were FACS-sorted from thawed PBMCs. The sequenced sample consisted of CD4+ T cells from blood. The chain is built from TRBV4-3 and TRBJ2-7; 9 bases are a match to TRBD1. The TCR was taken from a human donor in good health. The CDR3 loop is CASSRGLGQGSYEQYF. The CDR3 DNA reads as TGCGCCAGCAGCCGGGGGCTGGGACAGGGTTCCTACGAGCAGTACTTC.